This TCR beta chain was identified during a study of blood T cell repertoires in COVID-19. Study in general: Samples representing acute and convalescent COVID-19 were sourced from the United States, Italy and Spain.

Sequencing used immunoSEQ multiplex PCR; TCRdb keeps in-frame clones, though not all of them. This sample carries more than 350,000 clones, around nine tenths of them seen once, and the ten largest clones take around 1.5%. Germline V gives CDR1 MDHEN, CDR2 SYDVKM. The trim removed 5 bases at V and 7 bases at J, leaving 10 bases unmatched. The CDR3 runs 16 residues. Assignments of participants to cohorts depended upon their own reported clinical history. The source material was PBMCs or T cells enriched from blood (not recorded which). This chain connects TRBV28 to TRBJ2-2; the match to TRBD2 covers 10 bases. The receptor comes from a woman aged 18 to 35 who had been exposed to COVID-19. The CDR3: CASSPRAGGPDGELFF. CDR3 DNA sequence: TGTGCCAGCAGTCCTAGAGCGGGGGGGCCGGACGGGGAGCTGTTTTTT.